This T cell receptor (beta chain) was recorded in a study of blood T cell repertoires in COVID-19. As originally analysed: Reference gene primer amplification in the assay estimated nucleated cell counts. The protocol was immunoSEQ multiplex PCR, while the TCRdb copy is restricted to in-frame clones and leaves out a portion. V, J and clone size were drawn from that table, and D and trimming were deduced from the DNA. The profile covers 150,000 to 200,000 clones, with 75% to 95% appearing a single time and approximately 0.5% taken by the ten largest. Germline V CDR1 and CDR2: SGDLS, YYNGEE. V was clipped by 0 bases and J by 7 bases; unmatched bases: 5. The CDR3 spans 15 residues.

J is TRBJ2-1 and V is TRBV9; TRBD2 aligns across 9 bases. The clonotype originates from a man over 45 with acute or convalescent COVID-19. Source material: peripheral blood. The CDR3 loop reads CASSVEAGGRNEQFF. The CDR3 region has the DNA TGTGCCAGCAGCGTAGAAGCGGGGGGTCGGAATGAGCAGTTCTTC. Based on the CDR3 plus reference TRBV9 and TRBJ2-1, the full variable domain is DSGVTQTPKHLITATGQRVTLRCSPRSGDLSVYWYQQSLDQGLQFLIQYYNGEERAKGNILERFSAQQFPDLHSELNLSSLELGDSALYFCASSVEAGGRNEQFFGPGTRLTVL.